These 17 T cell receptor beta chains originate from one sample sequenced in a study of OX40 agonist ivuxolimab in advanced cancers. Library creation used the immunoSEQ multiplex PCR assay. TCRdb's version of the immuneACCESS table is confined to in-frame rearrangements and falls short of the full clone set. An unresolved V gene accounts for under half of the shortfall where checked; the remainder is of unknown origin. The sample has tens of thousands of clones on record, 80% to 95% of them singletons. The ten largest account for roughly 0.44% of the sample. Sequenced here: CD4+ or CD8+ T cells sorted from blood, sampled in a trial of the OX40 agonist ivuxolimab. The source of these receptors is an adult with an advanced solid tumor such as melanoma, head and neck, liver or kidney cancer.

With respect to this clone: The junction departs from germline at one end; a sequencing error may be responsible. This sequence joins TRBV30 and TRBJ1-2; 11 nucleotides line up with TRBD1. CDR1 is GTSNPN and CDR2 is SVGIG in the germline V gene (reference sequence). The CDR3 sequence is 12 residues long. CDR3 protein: CAWTGGDYGYTF. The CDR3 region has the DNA TGTGCGTGGACAGGGGGCGACTATGGCTACACCTTC.

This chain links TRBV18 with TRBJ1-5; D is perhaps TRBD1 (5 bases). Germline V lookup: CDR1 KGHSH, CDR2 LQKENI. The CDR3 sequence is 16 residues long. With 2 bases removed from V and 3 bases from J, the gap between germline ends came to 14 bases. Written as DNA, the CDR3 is TGTGCCAGCTCACCATCACCCCCAGGGAACAATCAGCCCCAGCATTTT. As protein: CASSPSPPGNNQPQHF.

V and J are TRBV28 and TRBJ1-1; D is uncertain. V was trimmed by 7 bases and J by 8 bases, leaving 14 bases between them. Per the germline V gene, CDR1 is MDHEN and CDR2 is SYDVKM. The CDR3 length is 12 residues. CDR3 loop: CASTILGIEAFF. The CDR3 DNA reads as TGTGCCAGCACCATCCTGGGGATAGAAGCTTTCTTT.

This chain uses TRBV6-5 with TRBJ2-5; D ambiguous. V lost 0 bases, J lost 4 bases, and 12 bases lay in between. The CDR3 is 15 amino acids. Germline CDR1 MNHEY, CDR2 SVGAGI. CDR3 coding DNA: TGTGCCAGCAGTTACTCGATGGTAGCAACAGAGACCCAGTACTTC. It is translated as CASSYSMVATETQYF.

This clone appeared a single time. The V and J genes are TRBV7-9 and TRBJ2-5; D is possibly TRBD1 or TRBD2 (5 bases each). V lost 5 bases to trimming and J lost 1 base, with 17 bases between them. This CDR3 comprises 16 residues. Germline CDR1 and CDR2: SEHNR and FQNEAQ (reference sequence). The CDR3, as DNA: TGTGCCAGCAGCCGGGGCCTTTTGACACCCCAAGAGACCCAGTACTTC. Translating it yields CASSRGLLTPQETQYF.

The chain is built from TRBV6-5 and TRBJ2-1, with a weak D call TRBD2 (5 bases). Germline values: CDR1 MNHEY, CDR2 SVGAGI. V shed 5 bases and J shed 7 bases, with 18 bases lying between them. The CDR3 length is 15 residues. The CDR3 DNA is TGTGCCAGCAGTCCTCCCGGGATCAAAAAGAATGAGCAGTTCTTC. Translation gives CASSPPGIKKNEQFF.

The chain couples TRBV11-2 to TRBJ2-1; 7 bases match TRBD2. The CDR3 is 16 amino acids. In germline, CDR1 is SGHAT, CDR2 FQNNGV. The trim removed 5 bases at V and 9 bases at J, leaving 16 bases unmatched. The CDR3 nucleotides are TGTGCCAGCAGCCCTAGCGGAAGCTCGACGCGGGTTGAGCAGTTCTTC. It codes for CASSPSGSSTRVEQFF.

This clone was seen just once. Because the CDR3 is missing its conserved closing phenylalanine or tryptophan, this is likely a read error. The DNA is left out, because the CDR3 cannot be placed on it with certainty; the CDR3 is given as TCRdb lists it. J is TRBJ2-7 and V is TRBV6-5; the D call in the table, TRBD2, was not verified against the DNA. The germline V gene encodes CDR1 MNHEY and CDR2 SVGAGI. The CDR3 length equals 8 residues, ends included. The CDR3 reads CASSYSTL.

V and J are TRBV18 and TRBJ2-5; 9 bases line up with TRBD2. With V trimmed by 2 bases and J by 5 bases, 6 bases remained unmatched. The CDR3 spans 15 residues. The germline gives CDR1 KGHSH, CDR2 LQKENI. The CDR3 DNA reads TGTGCCAGCTCACCATTTGGCGGGAGGGAGGAGACCCAGTACTTC. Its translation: CASSPFGGREETQYF.

The CDR3 sequence: CAWSSSGANVLTF. The CDR3 nucleotides read TGTGCCTGGAGCAGCTCTGGGGCCAACGTCCTGACTTTC. V is TRBV30 and J is TRBJ2-6; unclear D gene. Germline V gives CDR1 GTSNPN, CDR2 SVGIG (reference sequence). The CDR3 has 13 residues. Trimming took 3 bases from V and 0 from J, leaving 3 bases between them.

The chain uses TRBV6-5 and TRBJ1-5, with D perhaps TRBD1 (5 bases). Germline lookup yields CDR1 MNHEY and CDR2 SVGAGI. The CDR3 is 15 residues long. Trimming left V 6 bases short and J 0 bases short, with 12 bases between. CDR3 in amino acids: CASRRAGNSNQPQHF. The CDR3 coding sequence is TGTGCCAGCAGGAGGGCAGGGAATAGCAATCAGCCCCAGCATTTT.

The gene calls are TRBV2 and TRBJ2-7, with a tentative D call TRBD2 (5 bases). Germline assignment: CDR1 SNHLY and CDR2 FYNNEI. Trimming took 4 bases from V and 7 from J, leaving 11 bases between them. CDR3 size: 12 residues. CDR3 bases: TGTGCCAGCAGTGCCGAGTCGGGGGAGCAGTACTTC. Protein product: CASSAESGEQYF.

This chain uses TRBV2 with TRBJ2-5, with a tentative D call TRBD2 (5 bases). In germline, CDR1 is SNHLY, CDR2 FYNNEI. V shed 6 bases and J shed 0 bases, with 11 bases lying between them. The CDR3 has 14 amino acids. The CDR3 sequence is CASRLHSDQETQYF. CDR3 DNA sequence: TGTGCCAGCAGGCTTCATAGCGACCAAGAGACCCAGTACTTC.

The CDR3 spells CASSTHSRDPYNEQFF. In nucleotides, the CDR3 is TGTGCCAGCAGCACCCATTCCCGGGACCCCTACAATGAGCAGTTCTTC. The V gene is TRBV9, the J gene TRBJ2-1; D may match TRBD1 or TRBD2 (5 bases each). The CDR3 length is 16 residues. Trimming left V 4 bases short and J 2 bases short, with 16 bases between. CDR1 and CDR2 from the germline V gene are SGDLS and YYNGEE.

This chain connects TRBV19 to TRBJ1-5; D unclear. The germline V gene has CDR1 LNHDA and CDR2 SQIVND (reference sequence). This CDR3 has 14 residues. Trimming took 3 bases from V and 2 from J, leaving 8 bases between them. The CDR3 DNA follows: TGTGCCAGTAGTATCGGAGATGGCAATCAGCCCCAGCATTTT. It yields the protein CASSIGDGNQPQHF.

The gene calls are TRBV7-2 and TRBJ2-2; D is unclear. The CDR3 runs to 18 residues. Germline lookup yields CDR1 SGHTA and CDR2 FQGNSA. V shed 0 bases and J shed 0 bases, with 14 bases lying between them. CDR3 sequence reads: CASSLAPPGAANTGELFF. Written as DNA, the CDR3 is TGTGCCAGCAGCTTAGCACCCCCCGGAGCCGCGAACACCGGGGAGCTGTTTTTT.

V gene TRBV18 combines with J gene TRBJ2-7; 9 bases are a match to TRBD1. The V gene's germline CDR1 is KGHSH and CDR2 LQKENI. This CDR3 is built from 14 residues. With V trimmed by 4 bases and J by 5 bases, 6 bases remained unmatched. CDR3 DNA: TGTGCCAGCTCACTGGGGACAGGGTACGACGAGCAGTACTTC. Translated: CASSLGTGYDEQYF.